This entry is about one T cell receptor beta chain. Its antigen is not identified. This sample stems from a study of Tregs in tolerant kidney transplant recipients. CDR3 length equals 16 residues. With V trimmed by 5 bases and J by 2 bases, 10 bases remained unmatched. The germline V gene has CDR1 SGHTA and CDR2 FQGNSA. Whole-study results and caveats: Validation in larger populations is needed because few patients were studied. This study did not directly address biological reproducibility. Activated donor B cell expansion appeared to reveal the most relevant donor-specific TCRbeta repertoire.

Related graft donors supplied nonmyeloablative bone marrow transplants, and mixed chimerism was transient. Unstimulated Tregs (CD4+CD25+CD127-) and CD4+CD25- non-Tregs were sorted from PBMCs. Some clones are missing from TCRdb's copy, which holds only in-frame ones; the method was immunoSEQ multiplex PCR. This sample has tens of thousands of clones; around 87% occur once, and the top ten carry about 3.8%. The chain recombines TRBV7-2 with TRBJ2-5; TRBD2 matches at 8 bases. The origin of this receptor is a human patient who received a combined kidney and bone marrow transplant. The T cells may come from the graft donor. The sample consisted of CD4+ T cells from blood (PBMCs), taken 6 months after the transplant. The CDR3 loop reads CASSDRGGANQETQYF. The CDR3 DNA is TGTGCCAGCAGCGACCGGGGGGGGGCCAATCAAGAGACCCAGTACTTC.